A single T cell receptor (beta chain) is shown here with its context. Genomic DNA from each subset was divided evenly over several immunoSEQ plates. Assay: immunoSEQ multiplex PCR; the TCRdb copy retains only in-frame clones and omits some. The table includes about 490,000 clones, less than 80% detected once. In germline, CDR1 is LGHNA, CDR2 YSLEER. Losses at the gene ends were 0 bases for V and 3 bases for J; bases not matched to a gene: 12. The CDR3 is 18 residues long. The data belong to a study of shared clonotypes between healthy human individuals. Healthy HIV-negative adults with no recent acute infections or vaccinations were recruited as donors. The unsorted samples took about 90 million PBMCs to get genomic DNA.

The source is a woman between 40 and 50 years old in good health. Some clones in this sample may be carry-over from other donors' samples. The sequenced material came from PBMCs. This chain joins TRBV4-3 and TRBJ1-1; 8 positions agree with TRBD1. CDR3 sequence: CASSQDIVFGTGDTEAFF. The CDR3 DNA sequence: TGCGCCAGCAGCCAAGATATCGTATTCGGGACAGGAGACACTGAAGCTTTCTTT.